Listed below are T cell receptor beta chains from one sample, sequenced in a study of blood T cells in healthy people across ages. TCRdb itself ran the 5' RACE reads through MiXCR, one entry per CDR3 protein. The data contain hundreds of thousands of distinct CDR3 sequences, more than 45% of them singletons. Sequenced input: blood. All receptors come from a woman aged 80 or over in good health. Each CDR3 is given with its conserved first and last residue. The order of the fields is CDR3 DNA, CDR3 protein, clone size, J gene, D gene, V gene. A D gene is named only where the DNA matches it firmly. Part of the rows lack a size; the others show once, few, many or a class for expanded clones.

TGTGCCAGCAGCCCCCGGACAGGGGGGTATAGGAACACTGAAGCTTTCTTT | CASSPRTGGYRNTEAFF | NA | TRBJ1-1 | TRBD1 | TRBV7-2
TGTGCCAGCAGTTTGAGTACCTCCATCTCTGGGGCCAACGTCCTGACTTTC | CASSLSTSISGANVLTF | many | TRBJ2-6 | NA | TRBV12-3/TRBV12-4
TGTGCCAGCAGTGAAAGGGGACTATCAGGGGAGCAGTTCTTC | CASSERGLSGEQFF | NA | TRBJ2-1 | TRBD2 | TRBV25-1
TGTGCCAGCAGTTTAGGACTAGCGGGAGTGCGGGAGCAGTTCTTC | CASSLGLAGVREQFF | NA | TRBJ2-1 | TRBD2 | TRBV11-1
TGCGCCAGCAGCCAAGGTGGGCCAGGGGGTTACTATGGCTACACCTTC | CASSQGGPGGYYGYTF | NA | TRBJ1-2 | TRBD1 | TRBV4-3
TGTGCCAGCAGCTTGTTGACTGCCCCAAACATTCAGTACTTC | CASSLLTAPNIQYF | many | TRBJ2-4 | NA | TRBV7-2
TGTGCCAGCAGTAATAGACAGGGGACAGCCTATGGCTACACCTTC | CASSNRQGTAYGYTF | NA | TRBJ1-2 | TRBD1 | TRBV12-3/TRBV12-4
TGTGCCAGCAGTTTAGATTCGGGTGGTTATGGCTACACCTTC | CASSLDSGGYGYTF | NA | TRBJ1-2 | NA | TRBV12-3/TRBV12-4
TGTGCCAGCAGCCAATTTGAGTACCGCGGGGTCTACGAGCAGTACTTC | CASSQFEYRGVYEQYF | many | TRBJ2-7 | NA | TRBV4-2
TGCAGTGCTAGAGATCCCGGACAACAAGCCAAAAACATTCAGTACTTC | CSARDPGQQAKNIQYF | NA | TRBJ2-4 | NA | TRBV20-1
TGTGCCAGCAGCTTAAATATGGCTCCTAGGGGCGGGGAGCTGTTTTTT | CASSLNMAPRGGELFF | NA | TRBJ2-2 | NA | TRBV7-3
TGCAGTGCTCGAGCCAGCGGGGCCTACCGGGAGACCCAGTACTTC | CSARASGAYRETQYF | NA | TRBJ2-5 | TRBD2 | TRBV20-1
TGCGCCAGCAGCTCAAGACAGGCGGATACGCAGTATTTT | CASSSRQADTQYF | many | TRBJ2-3 | NA | TRBV5-1